This passage covers 13 T cell receptor beta chains from one sample sequenced in a study of blood T cell repertoires in COVID-19. The assay was immunoSEQ multiplex PCR, and TCRdb's table has in-frame clones only and misses some. The sample holds more than 40,000 clones, approximately 78% seen once. Sequencing was performed on peripheral blood. Receptors were obtained from a human donor with acute or convalescent COVID-19. The donor label of this sample is uncertain.

This clone has only one observation. V gene TRBV5-1 combines with J gene TRBJ1-2, with 9 bases lining up with TRBD1. The CDR3 length is 14 residues. V was pared by 4 bases and J by 4 bases, with 5 bases of the junction left unmatched. The germline V gene encodes CDR1 SGHRS and CDR2 YFSETQ. The CDR3 is CASSASTGGYGYTF. The CDR3 DNA sequence: TGCGCCAGCAGCGCCTCGACAGGGGGCTATGGCTACACCTTC. Full variable domain (missing parts from reference TRBV5-1 and TRBJ1-2): KAGVTQTPRYLIKTRGQQVTLSCSPISGHRSVSWYQQTPGQGLQFLFEYFSETQRNKGNFPGRFSGRQFSNSRSEMNVSTLELGDSALYLCASSASTGGYGYTFGSGTRLTVV.

This chain joins TRBV10-3 and TRBJ2-7, with no clear D. Trimming pared 7 bases from V and 5 bases from J, leaving 15 bases between. CDR3 length equals 13 residues. In germline, CDR1 is ENHRY, CDR2 SYGVKD. CDR3 DNA sequence: TGTGCCATCACTAACCCACCGCTCCACGAGCAGTACTTC. Residues: CAITNPPLHEQYF.

This chain uses TRBV28 with TRBJ1-2; 9 bases match TRBD1. The CDR3 has 13 amino acids. In germline, CDR1 is MDHEN, CDR2 SYDVKM. Unmatched junction bases numbered 5, after V lost 5 bases and J lost 7 bases. The CDR3 DNA reads TGTGCCAGCAGTCCTACAGGGGGCTTTGGCTACACCTTC. This encodes CASSPTGGFGYTF.

This sequence joins TRBV9 and TRBJ2-3; TRBD2 agrees at 10 bases. Losses at the gene ends were 0 bases for V and 6 bases for J; bases not matched to a gene: 4. CDR3 length equals 15 residues. Germline V gene data show CDR1 as SGDLS and CDR2 as YYNGEE. In nucleotides, the CDR3 is TGTGCCAGCAGCGTAGTAGCGGGAGGAGAGGATACGCAGTATTTT. Translating gives CASSVVAGGEDTQYF.

A few counts support this clone. In DNA, the CDR3 is TGTGCCAGCAGTTTAAGACAGGAGCAGTTCTTC. This codes for CASSLRQEQFF. The rearrangement uses TRBV12-3 or TRBV12-4 and TRBJ2-1, with a possible D match to TRBD1 (5 bases). With 2 bases removed from V and 10 bases from J, the gap between germline ends came to 6 bases. The CDR3 covers 11 residues.

The chain joins TRBV5-1 to TRBJ2-1; TRBD1 matches 7 bases. With V trimmed by 1 base and J by 0 bases, 10 bases remained unmatched. The CDR3 sequence is 18 residues long. CDR1 and CDR2 (germline): SGHRS, YFSETQ. CDR3 amino acids: CASSLRAQGVTSYNEQFF. The CDR3 nucleotides are TGCGCCAGCAGCTTGAGGGCTCAGGGGGTGACCTCCTACAATGAGCAGTTCTTC.

The chain uses TRBV2 and TRBJ2-3; maybe TRBD1 (6 bases). Germline loops: CDR1 SNHLY, CDR2 FYNNEI. Between the trimmed V and J ends, which lost 6 bases and 5 bases, there was a span of 18 bases. There are 15 residues in the CDR3. The CDR3 coding sequence is TGTGCCAGCAGAGAGACAGGTGGTCCCGAAGATACGCAGTATTTT. It specifies CASRETGGPEDTQYF.

This chain connects TRBV15 to TRBJ1-5; the D is unclear. CDR3 length: 17 amino acids. V was shortened by 4 bases and J by 3 bases, with 19 bases between the two germline ends. Looked up from germline, CDR1 is LNHNV and CDR2 is YYDKDF (reference sequence). In nucleotides, the CDR3 is TGTGCCACCAGCACCTTTACGGGTGTCCAGTCCAATCAGCCCCAGCATTTT. Translated: CATSTFTGVQSNQPQHF.

The chain joins TRBV2 to TRBJ1-1, with a tentative D call TRBD1 (5 bases). CDR3 length equals 13 residues. The V end was cut by 0 bases, the J end by 7 bases, with 9 bases between. Germline values: CDR1 SNHLY, CDR2 FYNNEI. CDR3 protein: CASSEAPGVEAFF. The DNA of the CDR3 is TGTGCCAGCAGTGAAGCGCCGGGGGTTGAAGCTTTCTTT.

The chain is built from TRBV5-4 and TRBJ2-6, with D possibly matching TRBD2 (6 bases). Trimming took off 9 bases at V and 0 bases at J, with 16 bases between the two ends. CDR3 size: 16 residues. Germline lookup yields CDR1 SGHNT and CDR2 YYREEE (reference sequence). CDR3 in DNA: TGTGCCACAGAGCAGGCGGGGAACTCTGGGGCCAACGTCCTGACTTTC. Its translation is CATEQAGNSGANVLTF.

The J gene is TRBJ1-2, the V gene TRBV18; 9 bases are shared with TRBD1. Germline V CDR1 and CDR2: KGHSH, LQKENI. The ends lost 0 bases at V and 1 base at J; junction bases unmatched: 24. This CDR3 has 23 amino acids. CDR3 nucleotides: TGTGCCAGCTCACCACCTGGATTCGGCAATATTCTTGGACAGGGGACGTTTAACTATGGCTACACCTTC. It codes for CASSPPGFGNILGQGTFNYGYTF.

J is TRBJ2-3 and V is TRBV27; D possibly corresponds to TRBD1 (6 bases). This CDR3 comprises 15 residues. CDR1 and CDR2 (germline): MNHEY, SMNVEV (reference sequence). Trimming removed 3 bases at V and 3 bases at J, with 13 bases between. The CDR3 reads CASSFQQGITDTQYF. The CDR3 nucleotides are TGTGCCAGCAGTTTTCAACAGGGTATAACAGATACGCAGTATTTT.

This chain joins TRBV7-8 and TRBJ1-1, with a possible D match to TRBD1 (5 bases). The germline CDR1 and CDR2 sequences are SGHVS and FQNEAQ. With 5 bases removed from V and 6 bases from J, the gap between germline ends came to 16 bases. The CDR3 is 14 amino acids. DNA of the CDR3: TGTGCCAGCAGCGTCACGGGGGGGGGATCTGAAGCTTTCTTT. Translated, it gives CASSVTGGGSEAFF.